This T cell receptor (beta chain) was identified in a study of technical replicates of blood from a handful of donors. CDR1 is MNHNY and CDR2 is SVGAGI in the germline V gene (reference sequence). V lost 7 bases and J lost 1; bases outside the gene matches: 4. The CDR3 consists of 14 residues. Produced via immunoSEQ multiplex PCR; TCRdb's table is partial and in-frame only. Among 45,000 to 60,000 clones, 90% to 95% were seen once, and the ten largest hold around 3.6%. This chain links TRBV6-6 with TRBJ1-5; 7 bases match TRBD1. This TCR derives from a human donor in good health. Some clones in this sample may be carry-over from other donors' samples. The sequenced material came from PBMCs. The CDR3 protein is CASTRGPSNQPQHF. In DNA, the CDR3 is TGTGCCAGCACTAGGGGGCCCAGCAATCAGCCCCAGCATTTT.